Sequencing of this TCR beta chain was carried out in a study of T cell responses to AZD1222 COVID-19 vaccine. Study findings and constraints: Donors skewed white British and female; clonal diversity was possibly underestimated.

The sample holds one count of this clone. Its antigen is not known. Sequencing used immunoSEQ multiplex PCR; TCRdb keeps in-frame clones, though not all of them. The data hold about 110,000 clones, with around 90% observed a single time. V was pared by 8 bases and J by 7 bases, with 9 bases of the junction left unmatched. CDR1 is SQVTM, CDR2 ANQGSEA, per germline. The CDR3 consists of 13 residues. The chain employs TRBV29-1 and TRBJ1-4; TRBD1 aligns across 8 bases. This clonotype was sampled from an adult who received the AZD1222 COVID-19 vaccine. This sample comprised peripheral blood, obtained 28 days after the second AZD1222 dose. CDR3 residues: CSIAGGGVEKLFF. The CDR3 coding sequence is TGCAGCATCGCAGGGGGCGGCGTTGAAAAACTGTTTTTT.